The entry below describes one TCR beta chain. No antigen is known for it. Per-nucleotide qualities are absent, and no much larger clonotype sits a single base away. The data originate from a study of blood T cell repertoires in COVID-19 (dated by TCRdb to 2018 to 2021). The study in broad terms: Samples from collaborators originated in the United States, Italy and Spain and spanned both the acute and convalescent phases of COVID-19. Where available, HLA class I and class II types were taken from metadata supplied by the sample provider and were not determined by assay-based typing. Samples were obtained from the ongoing ImmuneRACE study (first 160 participants) and from some 1,200 subjects provided by 6 global collaborators. A freely available public database, intended as a resource for researchers studying the immune response to SARS-CoV-2, is where the repertoires were released. The dataset comprised deeply sampled blood TCRbeta repertoires from subjects exposed to, actively infected with, or recovered from COVID-19. A de-identified subject ID, COVID-19 status, age in years and sex were almost always included in the sample metadata. The material from the prospective study consisted of cDNA or gDNA derived from T cells, B-cell-depleted T cells, or PBMCs. Here is what the overall study found, with its caveats: The amount of clinical and demographic metadata varied by source and participant and was provided uncurated.

The collaborating institutions used their own protocols to collect whole blood in K2EDTA tubes. For TCRbeta analysis, collaborators shipped samples in one of three forms: frozen whole blood, isolated PBMCs, or DNA extracted from either of those sample types. TCRbeta CDR3 regions were amplified from genomic DNA using the immunoSEQ Assay, a bias-controlled multiplex PCR. In the source study's methods: Nucleated cell counts per sample were estimated from amplification of reference gene primers within the assay. Sequence reads were collapsed and filtered to measure the absolute abundance of every unique TCRbeta CDR3 rearrangement. For each sample, productive Simpson clonality was calculated as the square root of Simpson's diversity index across productive rearrangements. The immuneACCESS repertoire file appears here via TCRdb, limited to in-frame rearrangements. These files lack a portion of the clones; in checked studies, under half of the deficit traces to unresolved V genes, and the cause of the others is not known. V and J calls and clone size are copied from that table; D and trimming were computed from the DNA. The sample includes about 82,000 clones, with roughly 80% observed a single time. The top ten hold 15% to 20% of the sample.

Measured from the cysteine to the phenylalanine, the CDR3 is 18 residues long. Of the read, only the CDR3 DNA is kept; its 54 bases are in frame from base 1. CDR1 and CDR2 (KGHSH, LQKENI) derive from the germline V gene. The germline ends are 22 bases apart after V is trimmed by 6 bases and J by 0 bases. This sequence uses TRBV18 and TRBJ2-3, with TRBD2 tentatively as D gene (7 bases match). The sample consisted of peripheral blood. This TCR was recovered from a man older than 75 with active or convalescent COVID-19. The CDR3 protein is CASSNGEIRGGSTDTQYF. The nucleotide sequence is given as TGTGCCAGCTCGAACGGAGAAATTCGCGGGGGCAGCACAGATACGCAGTATTTT.